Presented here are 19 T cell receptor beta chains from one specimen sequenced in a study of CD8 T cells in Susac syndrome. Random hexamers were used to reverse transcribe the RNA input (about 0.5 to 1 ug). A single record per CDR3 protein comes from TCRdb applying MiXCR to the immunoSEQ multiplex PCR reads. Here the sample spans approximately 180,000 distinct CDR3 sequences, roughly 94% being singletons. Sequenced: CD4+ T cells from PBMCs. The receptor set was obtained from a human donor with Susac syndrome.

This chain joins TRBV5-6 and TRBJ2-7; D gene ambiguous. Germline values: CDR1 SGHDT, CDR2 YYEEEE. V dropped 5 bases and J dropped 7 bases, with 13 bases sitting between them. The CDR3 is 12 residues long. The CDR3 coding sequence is TGTGCCAGCAGTACCGGCCTTGGAGAGCAGTACTTC. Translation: CASSTGLGEQYF.

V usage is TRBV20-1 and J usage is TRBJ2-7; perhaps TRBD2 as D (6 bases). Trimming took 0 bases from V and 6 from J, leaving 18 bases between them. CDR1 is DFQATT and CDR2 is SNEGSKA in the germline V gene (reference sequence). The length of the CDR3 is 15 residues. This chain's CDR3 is CSARDLGGRGFEQYF. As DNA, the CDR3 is TGCAGTGCTAGAGATCTCGGAGGGCGGGGCTTCGAGCAGTACTTC.

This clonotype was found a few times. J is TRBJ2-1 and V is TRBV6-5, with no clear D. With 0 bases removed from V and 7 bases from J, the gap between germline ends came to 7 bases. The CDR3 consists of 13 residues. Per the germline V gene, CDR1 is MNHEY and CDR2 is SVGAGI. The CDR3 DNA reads TGTGCCAGCAGTTACTCTTTTAAGAATGAGCAGTTCTTC. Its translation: CASSYSFKNEQFF.

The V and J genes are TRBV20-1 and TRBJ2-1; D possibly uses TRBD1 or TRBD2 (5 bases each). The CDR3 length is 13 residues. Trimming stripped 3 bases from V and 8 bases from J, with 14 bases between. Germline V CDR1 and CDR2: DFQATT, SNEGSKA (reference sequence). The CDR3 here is CSASGSRGDEQFF. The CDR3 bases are TGCAGTGCTAGTGGTTCTCGGGGCGATGAGCAGTTCTTC.

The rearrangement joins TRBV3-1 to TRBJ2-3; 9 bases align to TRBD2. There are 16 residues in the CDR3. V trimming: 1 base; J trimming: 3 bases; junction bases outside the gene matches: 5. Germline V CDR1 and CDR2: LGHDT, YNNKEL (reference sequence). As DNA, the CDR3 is TGTGCCAGCAGCCAAGGTGGCGGGGGGGCAACAGATACGCAGTATTTT. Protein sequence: CASSQGGGGATDTQYF.

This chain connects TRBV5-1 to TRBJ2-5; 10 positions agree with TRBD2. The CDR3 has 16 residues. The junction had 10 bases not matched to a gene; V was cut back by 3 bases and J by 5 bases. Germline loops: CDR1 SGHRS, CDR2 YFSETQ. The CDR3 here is CASSWLLAGAEETQYF. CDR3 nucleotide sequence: TGCGCCAGCAGCTGGCTCCTAGCGGGAGCGGAGGAGACCCAGTACTTC.

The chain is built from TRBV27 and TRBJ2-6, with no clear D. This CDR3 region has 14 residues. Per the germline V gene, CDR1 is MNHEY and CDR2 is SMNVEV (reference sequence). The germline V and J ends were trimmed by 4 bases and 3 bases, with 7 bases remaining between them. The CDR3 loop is CASSWRLGANVLTF. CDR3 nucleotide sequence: TGTGCCAGCAGTTGGCGGCTTGGGGCCAACGTCCTGACTTTC.

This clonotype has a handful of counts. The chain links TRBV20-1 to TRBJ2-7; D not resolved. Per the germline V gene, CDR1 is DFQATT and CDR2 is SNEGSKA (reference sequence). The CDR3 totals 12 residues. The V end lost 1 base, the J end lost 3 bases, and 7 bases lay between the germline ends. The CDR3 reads CSARGGSYEQYF. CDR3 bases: TGCAGTGCTAGAGGCGGTAGCTACGAGCAGTACTTC.

CDR3: CASSLREGDRGYTF. CDR3 DNA sequence: TGCGCCAGCAGCCTCAGGGAGGGGGACCGGGGCTACACCTTC. The V gene is TRBV4-3, the J gene TRBJ1-2; D may be TRBD1 (6 bases). The V end was cut by 4 bases, the J end by 8 bases, with 17 bases between. The CDR3 has 14 residues. In germline, CDR1 is LGHNA, CDR2 YSLEER.

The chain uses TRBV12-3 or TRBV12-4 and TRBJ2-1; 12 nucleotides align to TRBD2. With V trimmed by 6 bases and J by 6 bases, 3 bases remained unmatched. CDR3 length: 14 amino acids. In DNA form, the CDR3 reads TGTGCCAGCAGACTAGCGGGGGGTTCCAATGAGCAGTTCTTC. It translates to CASRLAGGSNEQFF.

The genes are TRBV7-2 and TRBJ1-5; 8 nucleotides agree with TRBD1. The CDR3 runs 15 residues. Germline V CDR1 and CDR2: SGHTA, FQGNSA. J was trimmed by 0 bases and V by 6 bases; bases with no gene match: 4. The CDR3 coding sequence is TGTGCCAGCAGACGGACAGGGAATAGCAATCAGCCCCAGCATTTT. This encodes CASRRTGNSNQPQHF.

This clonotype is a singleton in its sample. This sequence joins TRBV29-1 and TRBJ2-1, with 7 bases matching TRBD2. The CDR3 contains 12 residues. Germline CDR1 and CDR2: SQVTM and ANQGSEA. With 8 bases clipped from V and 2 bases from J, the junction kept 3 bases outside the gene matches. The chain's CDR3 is CSLRGAYNEQFF. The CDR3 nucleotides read TGCAGCCTCCGGGGGGCCTACAATGAGCAGTTCTTC.

The CDR3 DNA is TGTGCCAGCAGTCCGCGCGGGGAGGGCAATCAGCCCCAGCATTTT. Amino acid sequence: CASSPRGEGNQPQHF. The chain joins TRBV28 to TRBJ1-5; no definite D call. Trimming shortened V by 5 bases and J by 2 bases, and 13 bases separated the two germline ends. Germline loops: CDR1 MDHEN, CDR2 SYDVKM. The CDR3 is 15 amino acids.

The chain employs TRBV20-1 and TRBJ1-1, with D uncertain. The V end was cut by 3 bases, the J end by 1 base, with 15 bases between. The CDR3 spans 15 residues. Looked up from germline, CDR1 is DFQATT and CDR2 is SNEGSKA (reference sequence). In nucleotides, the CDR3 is TGCAGTGCTAGCGCCCAGCCCCAGAAGAACACTGAAGCTTTCTTT. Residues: CSASAQPQKNTEAFF.

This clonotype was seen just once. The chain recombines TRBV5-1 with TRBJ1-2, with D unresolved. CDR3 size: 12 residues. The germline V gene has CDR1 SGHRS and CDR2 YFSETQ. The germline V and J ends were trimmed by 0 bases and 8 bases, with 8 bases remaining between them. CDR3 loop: CASSLAQRGYTF. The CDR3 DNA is TGCGCCAGCAGCTTGGCCCAGAGAGGCTACACCTTC.

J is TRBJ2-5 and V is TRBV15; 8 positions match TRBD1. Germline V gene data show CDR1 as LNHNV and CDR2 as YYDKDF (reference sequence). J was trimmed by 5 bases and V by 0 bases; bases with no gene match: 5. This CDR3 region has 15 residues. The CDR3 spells CATSRDPGGGETQYF. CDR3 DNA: TGTGCCACCAGCAGAGACCCAGGGGGCGGTGAGACCCAGTACTTC.

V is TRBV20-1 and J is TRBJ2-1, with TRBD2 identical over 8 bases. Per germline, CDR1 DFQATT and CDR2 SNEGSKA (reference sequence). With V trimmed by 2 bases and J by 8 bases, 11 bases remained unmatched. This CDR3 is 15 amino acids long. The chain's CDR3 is CSARIPAGVTDEQFF. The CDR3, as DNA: TGCAGTGCTAGAATTCCAGCGGGAGTAACCGATGAGCAGTTCTTC.

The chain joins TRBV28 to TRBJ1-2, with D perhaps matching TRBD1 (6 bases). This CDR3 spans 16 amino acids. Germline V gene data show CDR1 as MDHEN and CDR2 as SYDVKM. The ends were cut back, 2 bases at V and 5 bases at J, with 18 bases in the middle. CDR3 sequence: CASSLTPGAGAYGYTF. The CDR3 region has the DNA TGTGCCAGCAGTTTAACTCCCGGGGCAGGGGCATATGGCTACACCTTC.

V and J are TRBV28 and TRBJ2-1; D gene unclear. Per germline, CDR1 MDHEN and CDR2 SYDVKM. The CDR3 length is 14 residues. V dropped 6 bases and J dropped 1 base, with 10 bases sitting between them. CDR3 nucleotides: TGTGCCAGCAGAGGTTTCAGTTCCTACAATGAGCAGTTCTTC. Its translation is CASRGFSSYNEQFF.